What follows is one T cell receptor beta chain and its context. Its antigen is not known. The CDR3 has 14 residues. Germline loops: CDR1 DFQATT, CDR2 SNEGSKA (reference sequence). Trimming shortened V by 0 bases and J by 5 bases, and 13 bases separated the two germline ends. The sample is drawn from a study of T cell repertoires in cytomegalovirus infection. TCRdb itself ran the reads through MiXCR, one entry per CDR3 protein. The sample contains 570,000 or so distinct CDR3 sequences, about 40% of which appear only once. The sequencing used cultured PBMCs, collected from culture after CMV antigen stimulation. This TCR was recovered from a human donor in good health (CMV status not recorded). Some clones in this sample may be carry-over from other donors' samples. The gene calls are TRBV20-1 and TRBJ2-5, with D perhaps given as TRBD1 or TRBD2 (5 bases each). For the CDR3, the DNA is TGCAGTGCTAGAGACTGGTCGGGGCATGAGACCCAGTACTTC. Amino acid sequence: CSARDWSGHETQYF.